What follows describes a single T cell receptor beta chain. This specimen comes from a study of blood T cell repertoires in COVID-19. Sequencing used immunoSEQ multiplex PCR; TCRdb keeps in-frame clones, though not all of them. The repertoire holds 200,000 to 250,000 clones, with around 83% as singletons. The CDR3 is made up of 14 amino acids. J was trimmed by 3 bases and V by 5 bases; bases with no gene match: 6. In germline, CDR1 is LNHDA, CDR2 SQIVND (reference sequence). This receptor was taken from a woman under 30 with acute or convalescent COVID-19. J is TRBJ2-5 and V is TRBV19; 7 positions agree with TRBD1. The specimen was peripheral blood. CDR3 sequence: CASSPGTAEETQYF. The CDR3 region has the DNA TGTGCCAGTAGTCCGGGGACAGCAGAAGAGACCCAGTACTTC.